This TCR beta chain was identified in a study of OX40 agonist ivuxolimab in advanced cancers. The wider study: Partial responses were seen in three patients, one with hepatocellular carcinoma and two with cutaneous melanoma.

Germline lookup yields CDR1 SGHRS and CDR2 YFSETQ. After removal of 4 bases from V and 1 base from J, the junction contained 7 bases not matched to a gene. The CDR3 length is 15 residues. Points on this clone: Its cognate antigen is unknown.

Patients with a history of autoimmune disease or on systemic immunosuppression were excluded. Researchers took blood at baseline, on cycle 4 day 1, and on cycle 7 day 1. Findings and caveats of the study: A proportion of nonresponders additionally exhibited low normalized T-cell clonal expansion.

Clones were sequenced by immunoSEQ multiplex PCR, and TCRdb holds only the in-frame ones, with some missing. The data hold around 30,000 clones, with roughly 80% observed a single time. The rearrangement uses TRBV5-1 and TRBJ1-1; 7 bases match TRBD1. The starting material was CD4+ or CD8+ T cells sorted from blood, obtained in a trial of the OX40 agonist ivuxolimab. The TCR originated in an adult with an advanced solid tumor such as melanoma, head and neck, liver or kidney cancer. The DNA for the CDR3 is TGCGCCAGCAGCCGCGGAGACAGGGCGAACACTGAAGCTTTCTTT. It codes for CASSRGDRANTEAFF.